This T cell receptor beta chain originates from a study of shared clonotypes between healthy human individuals. Study as a whole: Aged between 18 and 49, the donors were a couple of women and three men. Findings of the study overall: Naive CD4 clonotypes were shared across several donors at 5% to 6%.

Each subset's genomic DNA was split evenly across several immunoSEQ plates. Measured with immunoSEQ multiplex PCR; TCRdb has only the in-frame clones, and not every one. The sample lists approximately 2.1 million clones, 90% to 95% occurring once. The junction had 6 bases not matched to a gene; V was cut back by 3 bases and J by 4 bases. Germline CDR1 and CDR2: MNHEY and SMNVEV (reference sequence). The CDR3 contains 15 residues. This clone has only one observation. Its antigen is currently unknown. From CD4+ cells came CD45RA+ naive and CD45RA-negative memory subsets. The V call is TRBV27, the J call TRBJ2-7; 10 nucleotides line up with TRBD2. The sequence derives from a man younger than 35 in good health. Some clones in this sample may be carry-over from other donors' samples. Sequencing was done on a sample of naive CD4+ T cells from PBMCs. This sample's subset: CD45RA+ positively selected. CDR3 protein: CASSLNPSGGYEQYF. For the CDR3, the DNA is TGTGCCAGCAGTTTGAATCCTAGCGGGGGATACGAGCAGTACTTC.